Below are 18 T cell receptor beta chains sequenced from a single sample in a study of response to subunit inactivated influenza vaccine. TCRdb reanalysed the RT-PCR reads using MiXCR and keeps one entry per CDR3 protein. Found here are around 760,000 distinct CDR3 sequences, roughly 13% of them singletons; the top ten hold around 7%. The sample consisted of PBMCs from blood, taken 14 to 15 days before vaccination. The receptors originated from a man aged 45-65 years who received an inactivated influenza vaccine.

A few counts support this clonotype. The rearrangement uses TRBV9 and TRBJ2-1; 7 bases fit TRBD1. The V segment lost 0 bases and the J segment 8 bases; nucleotides outside the gene matches: 8. CDR1 and CDR2 (germline): SGDLS, YYNGEE. There are 15 residues in the CDR3. The DNA of the CDR3 is TGTGCCAGCAGCGTAGTCCCCAGGGGGAGCGATGAGCAGTTCTTC. This sequence encodes CASSVVPRGSDEQFF.

The rearrangement joins TRBV15 to TRBJ2-7; perhaps TRBD1 as D (6 bases). The CDR3 runs 15 residues. Germline V gene sequence: CDR1 LNHNV, CDR2 YYDKDF (reference sequence). The V end was cut by 0 bases, the J end by 2 bases, with 11 bases between. The CDR3 loop is CATSRDLGAPYEQYF. The DNA of the CDR3 is TGTGCCACCAGCAGAGATCTGGGGGCACCCTACGAGCAGTACTTC.

DNA of the CDR3: TGTGCCATCAGCCCTAGCGGGGCCAACCAAGAGACCCAGTACTTC. Its translation: CAISPSGANQETQYF. The genes are TRBV10-3 and TRBJ2-5, with TRBD2 matching 9 bases. This CDR3 region has 15 residues. Germline trimming cut 6 bases from V and 0 bases from J; bases unmatched to any gene: 5. Germline V gene sequence: CDR1 ENHRY, CDR2 SYGVKD.

CDR3 sequence reads: CATSREGSDGKLFF. DNA for the CDR3: TGTGCCACCAGCAGAGAGGGTTCGGATGGAAAACTGTTTTTT. The chain recombines TRBV15 with TRBJ1-4; unclear D gene. The CDR3 extends over 14 amino acids. V was trimmed by 0 bases and J by 10 bases, leaving 12 bases between them. CDR1 is LNHNV, CDR2 YYDKDF, per germline (reference sequence).

This clonotype has at least ten counts. The chain couples TRBV4-1 to TRBJ2-2; TRBD2 is a possible D gene (6 bases). V was cut by 0 bases and J by 2 bases, with 13 bases left in between. Per the germline V gene, CDR1 is MGHRA and CDR2 is YSYEKL. The CDR3 spans 17 residues. The CDR3 is CASSQDKRRGNTGELFF. The CDR3 DNA follows: TGCGCCAGCAGCCAAGATAAAAGGAGGGGTAACACCGGGGAGCTGTTTTTT.

This chain links TRBV15 with TRBJ2-7; TRBD2 is a possible D gene (5 bases). Germline V gives CDR1 LNHNV, CDR2 YYDKDF (reference sequence). The CDR3 length is 17 residues. The ends were cut back, 0 bases at V and 0 bases at J, with 15 bases in the middle. The CDR3 DNA reads TGTGCCACCAGCAGAGATCGGAATAGCGCTAGCTCCTACGAGCAGTACTTC. It codes for CATSRDRNSASSYEQYF.

The J gene is TRBJ1-1, the V gene TRBV18; D is unresolved. The CDR3 is made up of 15 amino acids. Trimming pared 3 bases from V and 2 bases from J, leaving 13 bases between. Germline CDR1 KGHSH, CDR2 LQKENI. DNA for the CDR3: TGTGCCAGCTCACCGAAAGGGTTAGGCAACACTGAAGCTTTCTTT. This gives the protein CASSPKGLGNTEAFF.

This clonotype was counted a few times. As DNA, the CDR3 is TGTGCCAGCAGGGGACTAGCGGCCGGACAGGGTGAGCAGTTCTTC. Translated: CASRGLAAGQGEQFF. This rearrangement joins TRBV27 to TRBJ2-1; 11 bases are shared with TRBD2. CDR3 length equals 15 residues. The germline V gene has CDR1 MNHEY and CDR2 SMNVEV (reference sequence). V lost 6 bases to trimming and J lost 9 bases; unmatched junction nucleotides: 10.

The table lists this clonotype with a few counts. The rearrangement joins TRBV27 to TRBJ2-1; unclear D gene. Germline CDR1 and CDR2: MNHEY and SMNVEV (reference sequence). Trimming took off 5 bases at V and 4 bases at J, with 18 bases between the two ends. The CDR3 runs to 16 residues. The CDR3, as DNA: TGTGCCAGCAGTGCCGAACCCTTTAAGTTGTACAATGAGCAGTTCTTC. Protein: CASSAEPFKLYNEQFF.

This clonotype has just a few counts. The V call is TRBV4-3, the J call TRBJ2-7, with 7 positions matching TRBD1. The CDR3 totals 15 residues. Per the germline V gene, CDR1 is LGHNA and CDR2 is YSLEER. The J segment lost 6 bases and the V segment lost 1 base, leaving 9 bases of the junction unmatched. The CDR3 nucleotides read TGCGCCAGCAGCCAAGGCCGACAGGGTGGGCTCGAGCAGTACTTC. Translated: CASSQGRQGGLEQYF.

CDR3 sequence (DNA): TGTGCCAGCTCACCCGGCCAGCTCATGAACACTGAAGCTTTCTTT. Its protein is CASSPGQLMNTEAFF. This sequence joins TRBV18 and TRBJ1-1; D call uncertain. The CDR3 totals 15 residues. In germline, CDR1 is KGHSH, CDR2 LQKENI. The V and J ends lost 3 bases and 0 bases respectively, with 11 bases between them.

This clonotype was observed a handful of times. The rearrangement joins TRBV11-2 to TRBJ1-6; the match to TRBD1 covers 9 bases. The CDR3 runs to 19 residues. CDR1 is SGHAT, CDR2 FQNNGV, per germline. The V gene end was trimmed by 3 bases and the J gene end by 11 bases; junction bases not matched to a gene: 20. The CDR3 DNA is TGTGCCAGCAGCTTGGTCGAAGCTAGGACAGGGGTGCCAAGGACACCCCTCCACTTT. Its protein is CASSLVEARTGVPRTPLHF. The variable domain in full, completed from reference TRBV11-2 and TRBJ1-6, reads EAGVAQSPRYKIIEKRQSVAFWCNPISGHATLYWYQQILGQGPKLLIQFQNNGVVDDSQLPKDRFSAERLKGVDSTLKIQPAKLEDSAVYLCASSLVEARTGVPRTPLHFGNGTRLTVT.

V and J are TRBV7-2 and TRBJ1-5; D is perhaps TRBD1 (5 bases). Trimming stripped 5 bases from V and 0 bases from J, with 11 bases between. Germline V CDR1 and CDR2: SGHTA, FQGNSA. This CDR3 has 15 amino acids. The CDR3 DNA is TGTGCCAGCAGCCCGGACATTCTTAGCAATCAGCCCCAGCATTTT. It encodes CASSPDILSNQPQHF.

This clonotype has at least ten counts. V usage is TRBV28 and J usage is TRBJ2-6; the match to TRBD1 covers 7 bases. Trimming at V came to 5 bases and at J to 2 bases, leaving 3 bases not matched to a gene. Germline CDR1 MDHEN, CDR2 SYDVKM. CDR3 length equals 15 residues. CDR3 sequence: CASSLTGAGANVLTF. Written as DNA, the CDR3 is TGTGCCAGCAGTCTAACAGGGGCTGGGGCCAACGTCCTGACTTTC.

This clonotype was picked up many times. CDR3 loop: CASSQYRGDIQYF. The CDR3 DNA is TGTGCCAGCAGCCAATACAGGGGTGACATTCAGTACTTC. V and J are TRBV27 and TRBJ2-4, with TRBD1 matching 7 bases. The CDR3 totals 13 residues. Germline V gene data show CDR1 as MNHEY and CDR2 as SMNVEV (reference sequence). After removal of 6 bases from V and 8 bases from J, the junction contained 7 bases not matched to a gene.

V is TRBV18 and J is TRBJ1-1; 7 nucleotides match TRBD1. The length of the CDR3 is 15 residues. CDR1 is KGHSH, CDR2 LQKENI, per germline. V was pared by 4 bases and J by 4 bases, with 9 bases of the junction left unmatched. The CDR3 region is CASSRDLAGGTEAFF. CDR3 nucleotide sequence: TGTGCCAGCTCACGAGATCTGGCAGGGGGCACTGAAGCTTTCTTT.

There are a few counts of this clonotype. The chain links TRBV12-3 or TRBV12-4 to TRBJ1-1; D is undetermined. V was trimmed by 2 bases and J by 0 bases, leaving 7 bases between them. The length of the CDR3 is 14 residues. CDR3 DNA: TGTGCCAGCAGTTTATTTAGGGTGAACACTGAAGCTTTCTTT. Its translation is CASSLFRVNTEAFF.

This clonotype appeared a few times. The J gene is TRBJ2-7, the V gene TRBV27; 10 bases are a match to TRBD1. The CDR3 is made up of 15 amino acids. V was clipped by 5 bases and J by 7 bases; unmatched bases: 11. Germline-derived CDR1 and CDR2 are MNHEY and SMNVEV (reference sequence). CDR3 nucleotides: TGTGCCAGCAGTGAACGGACAGGGGGGCCGGAAGAGCAGTACTTC. Residues: CASSERTGGPEEQYF.